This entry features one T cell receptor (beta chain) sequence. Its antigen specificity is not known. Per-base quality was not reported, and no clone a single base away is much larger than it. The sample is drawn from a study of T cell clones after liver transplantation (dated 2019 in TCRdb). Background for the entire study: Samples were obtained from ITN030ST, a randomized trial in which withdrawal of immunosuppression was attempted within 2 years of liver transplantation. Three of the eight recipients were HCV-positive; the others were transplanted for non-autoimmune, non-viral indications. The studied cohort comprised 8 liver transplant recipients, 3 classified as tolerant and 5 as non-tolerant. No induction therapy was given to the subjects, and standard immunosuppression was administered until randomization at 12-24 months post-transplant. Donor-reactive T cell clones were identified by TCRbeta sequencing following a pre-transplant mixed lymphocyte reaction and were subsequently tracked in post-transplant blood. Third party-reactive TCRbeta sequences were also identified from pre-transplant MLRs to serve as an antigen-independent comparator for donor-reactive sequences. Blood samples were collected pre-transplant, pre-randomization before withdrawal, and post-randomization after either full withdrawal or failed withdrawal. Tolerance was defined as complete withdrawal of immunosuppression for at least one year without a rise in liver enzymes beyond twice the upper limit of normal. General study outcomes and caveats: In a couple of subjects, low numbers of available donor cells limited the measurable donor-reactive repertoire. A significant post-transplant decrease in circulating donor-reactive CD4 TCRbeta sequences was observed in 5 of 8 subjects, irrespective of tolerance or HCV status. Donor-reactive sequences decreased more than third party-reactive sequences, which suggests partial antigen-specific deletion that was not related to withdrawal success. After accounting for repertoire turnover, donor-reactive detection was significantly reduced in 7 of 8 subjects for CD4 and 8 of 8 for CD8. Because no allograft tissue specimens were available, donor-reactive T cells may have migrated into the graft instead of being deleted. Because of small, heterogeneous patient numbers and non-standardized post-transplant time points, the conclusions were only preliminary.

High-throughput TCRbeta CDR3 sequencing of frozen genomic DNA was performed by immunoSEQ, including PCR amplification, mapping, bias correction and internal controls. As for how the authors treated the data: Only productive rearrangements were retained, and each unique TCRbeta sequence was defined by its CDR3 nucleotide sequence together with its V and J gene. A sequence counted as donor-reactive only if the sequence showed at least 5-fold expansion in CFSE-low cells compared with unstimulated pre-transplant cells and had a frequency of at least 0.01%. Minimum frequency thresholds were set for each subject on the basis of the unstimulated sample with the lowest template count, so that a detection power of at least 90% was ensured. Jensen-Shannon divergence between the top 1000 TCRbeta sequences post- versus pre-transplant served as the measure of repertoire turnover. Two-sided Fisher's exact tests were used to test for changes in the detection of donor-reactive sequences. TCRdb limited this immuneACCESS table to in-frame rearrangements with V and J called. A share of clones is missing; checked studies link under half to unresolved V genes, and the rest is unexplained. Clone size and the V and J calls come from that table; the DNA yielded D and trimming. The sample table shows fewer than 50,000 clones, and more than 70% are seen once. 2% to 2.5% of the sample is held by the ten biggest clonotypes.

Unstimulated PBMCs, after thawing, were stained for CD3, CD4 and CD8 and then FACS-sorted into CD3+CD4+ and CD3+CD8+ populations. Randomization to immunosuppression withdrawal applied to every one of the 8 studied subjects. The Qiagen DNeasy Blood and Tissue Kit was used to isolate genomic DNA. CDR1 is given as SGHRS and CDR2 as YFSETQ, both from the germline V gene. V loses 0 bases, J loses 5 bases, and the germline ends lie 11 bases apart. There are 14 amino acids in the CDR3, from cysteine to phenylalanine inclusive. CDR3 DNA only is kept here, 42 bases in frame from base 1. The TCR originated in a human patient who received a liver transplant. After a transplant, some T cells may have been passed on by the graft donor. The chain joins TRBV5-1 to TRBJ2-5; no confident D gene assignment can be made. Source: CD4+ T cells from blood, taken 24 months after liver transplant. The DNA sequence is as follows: TGCGCCAGCAGCTTGGTGCCCGGAAGGGAGACCCAGTACTTC. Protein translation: CASSLVPGRETQYF.